These T cell receptor beta chains were read from a single sample in a study of vaccination effects on CD4 cells after COVID-19. Only in-frame clones appear in the TCRdb table, and some are missing; sequencing was by immunoSEQ multiplex PCR. This sample has roughly 17,000 clones, with roughly four fifths found just once. Which antigens these TCRs recognize remains unknown. The sequencing here drew on CD4+ T cells from PBMCs cultured with SARS-CoV-2 spike peptides, taken before COVID-19 vaccination. Receptors were obtained from a human donor who had a prior SARS-CoV-2 infection. CDR3s include the opening cysteine and the closing phenylalanine or tryptophan. D genes are given only for firm matches. For some rows the clone size is stated as once, few or many, or as a class when expanded; others skip it.

cdr3_length	v_call	clone_size	j_call	d_call	cdr3_aa	cdr3_nt
11	TRBV7-8	.	TRBJ1-1	.	CASSQTTEAFF	TGTGCCAGCAGCCAGACCACTGAAGCTTTCTTT
13	TRBV30	few	TRBJ2-7	.	CAWNAGISYEQYF	TGTGCCTGGAATGCAGGGATCTCCTACGAGCAGTACTTC
15	TRBV6-4	.	TRBJ2-3	.	CASSRAPRETDTQYF	TGTGCCAGCAGTAGGGCCCCAAGGGAAACAGATACGCAGTATTTT
15	TRBV5-1	.	TRBJ2-5	TRBD2	CASSLSSGTQETQYF	TGCGCCAGCAGCCTGTCTAGCGGGACTCAAGAGACCCAGTACTTC
15	TRBV11-1	few	TRBJ1-6	TRBD1	CASSPLQGAHSPLHF	TGTGCCAGCAGCCCACTACAGGGGGCGCATTCACCCCTCCACTTT
15	TRBV9	.	TRBJ2-2	.	CASRKGLPNTGELFF	TGTGCCAGCAGAAAGGGACTGCCGAACACCGGGGAGCTGTTTTTT
12	TRBV7-3	.	TRBJ2-5	.	CASSPGGGTQYF	TGTGCCAGCAGCCCTGGGGGAGGGACCCAGTACTTC
16	TRBV6-5	.	TRBJ2-1	TRBD1	CASSYKSAGGYNEQFF	TGTGCCAGCAGTTACAAATCGGCAGGGGGCTACAATGAGCAGTTCTTC
15	TRBV10-3	.	TRBJ2-1	.	CAISEPRLAYNEQFF	TGTGCCATCAGTGAGCCTCGACTAGCCTACAATGAGCAGTTCTTC
14	TRBV12-5	.	TRBJ2-3	.	CASGLAQYTDTQYF	TGTGCTAGTGGTTTGGCACAGTACACAGATACGCAGTATTTT
16	TRBV11-2	.	TRBJ2-2	TRBD2	CASSLLAGAGTGELFF	TGTGCCAGCAGCTTACTAGCGGGAGCAGGCACCGGGGAGCTGTTTTTT
15	TRBV5-6	.	TRBJ1-4	.	CASSLLGGANEKLFF	TGTGCCAGCAGCTTGCTGGGGGGCGCAAATGAAAAACTGTTTTTT
12	TRBV4-2	.	TRBJ1-1	TRBD1	CASSRDRDEAFF	TGTGCCAGCAGCCGCGACAGGGATGAAGCTTTCTTT